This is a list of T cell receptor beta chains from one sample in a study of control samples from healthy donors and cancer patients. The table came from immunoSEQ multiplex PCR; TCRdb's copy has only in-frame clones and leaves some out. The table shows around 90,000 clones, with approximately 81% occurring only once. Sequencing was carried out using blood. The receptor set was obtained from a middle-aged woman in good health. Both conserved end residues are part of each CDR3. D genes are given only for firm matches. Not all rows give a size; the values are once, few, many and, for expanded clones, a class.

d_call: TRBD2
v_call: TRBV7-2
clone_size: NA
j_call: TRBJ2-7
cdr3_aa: CASSGQASGPYEQYF
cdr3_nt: TGTGCCAGCAGCGGGCAGGCTAGCGGCCCCTACGAGCAGTACTTC

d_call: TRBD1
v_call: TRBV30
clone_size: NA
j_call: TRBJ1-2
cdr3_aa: CAWSGGQGPYGYTF
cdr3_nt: TGTGCCTGGTCCGGAGGACAGGGGCCCTATGGCTACACCTTC

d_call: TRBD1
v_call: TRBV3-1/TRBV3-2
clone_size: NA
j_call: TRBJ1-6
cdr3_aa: CASAPRDRVGNLHF
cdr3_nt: TGTGCCAGCGCCCCACGAGACAGGGTGGGGAACCTCCACTTT

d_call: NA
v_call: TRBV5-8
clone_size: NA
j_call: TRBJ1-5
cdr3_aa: CASSSLNQPQHF
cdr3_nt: TGTGCCAGCAGCTCACTTAATCAGCCCCAGCATTTT

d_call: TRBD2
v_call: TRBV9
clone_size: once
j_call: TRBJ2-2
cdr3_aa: CASSSGLANTGELFF
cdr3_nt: TGTGCCAGCAGCTCTGGACTAGCGAACACCGGGGAGCTGTTTTTT

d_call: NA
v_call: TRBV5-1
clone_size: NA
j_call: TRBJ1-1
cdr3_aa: CASSLAGGANTEAFF
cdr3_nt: TGCGCCAGCAGCTTGGCCGGAGGGGCGAACACTGAAGCTTTCTTT

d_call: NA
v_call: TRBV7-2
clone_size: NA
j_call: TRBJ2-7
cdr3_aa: CASSLDRAYEQYF
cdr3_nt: TGTGCCAGCAGCTTAGACAGGGCCTACGAGCAGTACTTC

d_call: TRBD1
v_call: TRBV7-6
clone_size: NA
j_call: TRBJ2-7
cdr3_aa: CASSPRAQTGSNAYEQYF
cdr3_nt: TGTGCCAGCAGCCCGAGGGCCCAGACAGGGAGCAACGCCTACGAGCAGTACTTC

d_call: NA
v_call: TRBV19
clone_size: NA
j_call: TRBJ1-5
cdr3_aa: CASSIRGNQPQHF
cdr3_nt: TGTGCCAGTAGTATAAGGGGGAATCAGCCCCAGCATTTT

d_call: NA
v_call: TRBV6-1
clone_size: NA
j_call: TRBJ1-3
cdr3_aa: CASSESNSSGNTIYF
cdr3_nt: TGTGCCAGCAGTGAATCCAACAGCTCTGGAAACACCATATATTTT

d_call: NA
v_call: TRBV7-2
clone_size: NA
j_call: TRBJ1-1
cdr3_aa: CASSLGQVWLNTEAFF
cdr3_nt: TGTGCCAGCAGCTTAGGGCAGGTTTGGCTGAACACTGAAGCTTTCTTT

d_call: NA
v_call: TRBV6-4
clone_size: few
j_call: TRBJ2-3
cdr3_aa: CASSDLVTEPSTDTQYF
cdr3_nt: TGTGCCAGCAGTGACCTCGTGACGGAACCTAGCACAGATACGCAGTATTTT

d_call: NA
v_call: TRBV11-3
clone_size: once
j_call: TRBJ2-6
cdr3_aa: CASSSPQSRAGANVLTF
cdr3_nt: TGTGCCAGCAGCTCCCCTCAGTCCAGGGCTGGGGCCAACGTCCTGACTTTC

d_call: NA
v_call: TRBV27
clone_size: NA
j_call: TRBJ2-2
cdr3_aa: CATRHPGGGTGMTGELFF
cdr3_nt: TGTGCCACCAGACACCCCGGGGGGGGGACAGGGATGACCGGGGAGCTGTTTTTT